This T cell receptor beta chain was documented in a study of cytomegalovirus exposure and HLA in healthy donors. The PCR made use of 60 Vbeta and 13 Jbeta primers. Assay: immunoSEQ multiplex PCR; the TCRdb copy retains only in-frame clones and omits some. Seen in this sample are about 100,000 clones; the ten most common clones hold 0.59%. General observations from the study: Roughly uniform depth of sequencing across donors was assumed in presence/absence analyses.

The V gene end was trimmed by 4 bases and the J gene end by 1 base; junction bases not matched to a gene: 3. The CDR3 covers 15 residues. CDR1 is SGHRS and CDR2 is YFSETQ in the germline V gene. Worth noting for this clone: Its antigen is still unknown.

Material for sequencing was PBMCs. This receptor was obtained from a man aged 50 or older in good health and CMV-seronegative. The chain uses TRBV5-1 and TRBJ1-1; 11 nucleotides match TRBD1. The CDR3 region has the DNA TGCGCCAGCAGCCTCGGGACAGGGGGGAACACTGAAGCTTTCTTT. It encodes CASSLGTGGNTEAFF.